This is a list of T cell receptor beta chains from one sample in a study of cytomegalovirus exposure and HLA in healthy donors. The assay was immunoSEQ multiplex PCR, and TCRdb's table has in-frame clones only and misses some. This table has 150,000 to 200,000 clones, around four fifths appearing once. The specimen was PBMCs. These receptors all stem from a man in his fifties in good health and CMV-seropositive. Both conserved end residues are part of each CDR3. A D gene is named only where the DNA matches it firmly. Clone size appears in some rows only: once, few, many, or a class for an expanded clone.

j_call: TRBJ2-1
clone_size: few
d_call: TRBD2
v_call: TRBV10-3
cdr3_aa: CAIKVGTSGSRGDEQFF

j_call: TRBJ1-2
clone_size: .
d_call: TRBD1
v_call: TRBV28
cdr3_aa: CASTTQTGYGYTF

j_call: TRBJ1-3
clone_size: .
d_call: .
v_call: TRBV10-3
cdr3_aa: CAISDWLGRESGNTIYF

j_call: TRBJ2-5
clone_size: .
d_call: TRBD2
v_call: TRBV27
cdr3_aa: CASSGRTSGPQETQYF

j_call: TRBJ2-2
clone_size: once
d_call: TRBD2
v_call: TRBV19
cdr3_aa: CASSIAGGYTGELFF

j_call: TRBJ2-5
clone_size: .
d_call: .
v_call: TRBV9
cdr3_aa: CASSVGQGIWAQYF

j_call: TRBJ2-5
clone_size: .
d_call: .
v_call: TRBV2
cdr3_aa: CASSDQWTGNTAQYF

j_call: TRBJ1-1
clone_size: few
d_call: .
v_call: TRBV9
cdr3_aa: CASSEGPLNTEAFF

j_call: TRBJ1-1
clone_size: .
d_call: .
v_call: TRBV30
cdr3_aa: CAWSVLTGYTEAFF

j_call: TRBJ2-1
clone_size: .
d_call: TRBD1
v_call: TRBV7-3
cdr3_aa: CASSSTGASSYNEQFF

j_call: TRBJ2-3
clone_size: .
d_call: TRBD1
v_call: TRBV5-4
cdr3_aa: CASHARTGGWDTQYF

j_call: TRBJ2-1
clone_size: .
d_call: .
v_call: TRBV25-1
cdr3_aa: CASSDSYRRAIRNEQFF

j_call: TRBJ2-5
clone_size: once
d_call: .
v_call: TRBV6-5
cdr3_aa: CASSYFGGETQYF

j_call: TRBJ1-1
clone_size: .
d_call: .
v_call: TRBV28
cdr3_aa: CASSRTGNTEAFF

j_call: TRBJ2-2
clone_size: .
d_call: .
v_call: TRBV6-5
cdr3_aa: CASRITGSNTGELFF

j_call: TRBJ2-7
clone_size: .
d_call: .
v_call: TRBV5-6
cdr3_aa: CASSLDNHRDFSYEQYF

j_call: TRBJ2-6
clone_size: few
d_call: .
v_call: TRBV30
cdr3_aa: CAWSVGAAGANVLTF

j_call: TRBJ2-1
clone_size: once
d_call: .
v_call: TRBV7-9
cdr3_aa: CSSSKADSYNEQFF

j_call: TRBJ1-4
clone_size: .
d_call: .
v_call: TRBV5-6
cdr3_aa: CASSPARGLATNEKLFF

j_call: TRBJ1-4
clone_size: .
d_call: .
v_call: TRBV7-9
cdr3_aa: CASSLDGVATNEKLFF

j_call: TRBJ2-3
clone_size: .
d_call: .
v_call: TRBV30
cdr3_aa: CAWSRTQSTDTQYF

j_call: TRBJ1-1
clone_size: .
d_call: .
v_call: TRBV6-5
cdr3_aa: CASSYGGAEAFF

j_call: TRBJ2-5
clone_size: .
d_call: .
v_call: TRBV19
cdr3_aa: CASSLGGGRVETQYF

j_call: TRBJ2-3
clone_size: .
d_call: TRBD2
v_call: TRBV7-6
cdr3_aa: CASSPLALAGITDTQYF

j_call: TRBJ1-5
clone_size: .
d_call: TRBD1
v_call: TRBV18
cdr3_aa: CASSQQGASNQPQHF

j_call: TRBJ2-5
clone_size: .
d_call: TRBD2
v_call: TRBV6-5
cdr3_aa: CASSQERGVQETQYF

j_call: TRBJ1-4
clone_size: .
d_call: .
v_call: TRBV29-1
cdr3_aa: CSVGTGGVNEKLFF

j_call: TRBJ2-1
clone_size: .
d_call: .
v_call: TRBV27
cdr3_aa: CASRARSEHNEQFF

j_call: TRBJ2-7
clone_size: once
d_call: TRBD2
v_call: TRBV6-4
cdr3_aa: CASIRTSGSSNSYEQYF